This TCR delta chain was retrieved from a study of gamma-delta T cells after stem cell transplantation. TCRdb fed the RT-PCR reads to CATT. The data show 15,000 to 17,000 delta-chain clones, less than 10% seen once. This clone was seen repeatedly, ten times or more. It is likely a read error: a sequence one base away is far more abundant. Other DNA sequences in this sample translate to the same CDR3. The germline V gene has CDR1 GEAIGNYY and CDR2 EKD. J gave up 1 base and V 2 bases, and 14 bases lay outside the gene matches. The CDR3 spans 18 residues. V gene TRDV2 combines with J gene TRDJ1; 8 bases are shared with TRDD3. This TCR was recovered from a human donor. It is not recorded whose cells these are; they may come from a transplant donor. The sample comprised gamma-delta T cells. CDR3 nucleotide sequence: TGTGCCTGTGACATACTAACCGTCGACGGGGATACCACCGATAAACTCATCTTT. It codes for CACDILTVDGDTTDKLIF.